The 29 T cell receptor beta chains listed next were all sequenced from one sample in a study of Ad26.COV2.S vaccination and SARS-CoV-2 variants (dated by TCRdb to the early 2020s). The treatment or condition label here, explained by the study, means: around 19 received Ad26.COV2.S at low or high dose, single or two shots; roughly five received placebo; per-sample allocation not given. For vaccine and placebo recipients, repertoires were sequenced using samples collected on day 63 after the first injection. Receptors were amplified or captured by the immunoSEQ multiplex PCR assay. As stored in TCRdb, this immuneACCESS dataset retains in-frame rearrangements with V and J assigned. A fraction of the clones does not appear; measured against another copy, unresolved V genes explain less than half of the discrepancy, and the remainder lacks a known reason. This sample lists fewer than 800,000 clones; roughly 90% were detected once. The ten largest clonotypes hold approximately 1.5% of the sample.

The sample in question was peripheral blood, obtained in a trial of Ad26.COV2.S vaccine versus placebo. These receptors all come from a person between 18 and 65 years old who received the Ad26.COV2.S COVID-19 vaccine or a placebo.

For the CDR3, the DNA is TGTGCCAGCAGCTACCCGGTGTTAGGTTCTACCGAGCAGTTCTTC. It encodes CASSYPVLGSTEQFF. J is TRBJ2-1 and V is TRBV7-2, with D unresolved. Trimming removed 4 bases from V and 10 bases from J, with 20 bases in between. The CDR3 length is 15 residues. Germline V gives CDR1 SGHTA, CDR2 FQGNSA.

In regard to this clone: This sample includes further DNA sequences coding for the same CDR3. V usage is TRBV5-1 and J usage is TRBJ2-7; unclear D gene. This CDR3 is 13 amino acids long. V was shortened by 0 bases and J by 3 bases, with 7 bases between the two germline ends. CDR1 SGHRS and CDR2 YFSETQ come from the germline V gene. The CDR3 bases are TGCGCCAGCAGCTTGGGGACGGGCTACGAGCAGTACTTC. Its protein product is CASSLGTGYEQYF.

The chain is built from TRBV6-5 and TRBJ2-1; TRBD2 agrees at 9 bases. Germline CDR1 is MNHEY and CDR2 is SVGAGI. The CDR3 is 14 residues long. Trimming cost V 6 bases and J 6 bases; bases outside gene matches: 6. The CDR3 sequence is CASSVSGRGNEQFF. The DNA of the CDR3 is TGTGCCAGCAGCGTTAGCGGGAGAGGCAATGAGCAGTTCTTC.

The chain recombines TRBV19 with TRBJ2-2, with 10 bases that match TRBD2. Losses at the gene ends were 4 bases for V and 6 bases for J; bases not matched to a gene: 8. This CDR3 comprises 16 residues. Germline CDR1 and CDR2: LNHDA and SQIVND (reference sequence). The CDR3 DNA follows: TGTGCCAGTAGTACTTCCGGAACTAGCGGGGCCGGGGAGCTGTTTTTT. It specifies CASSTSGTSGAGELFF.

This clone was found a few times. Other DNA sequences from this sample encode an identical CDR3 as well. The chain links TRBV30 to TRBJ2-7; the D gene is possibly TRBD1 (5 bases). CDR3 length equals 11 residues. V was pared by 1 base and J by 6 bases, with 7 bases between. Germline values: CDR1 GTSNPN, CDR2 SVGIG (reference sequence). The CDR3 loop reads CAWSGGAEQYF. The CDR3 DNA reads as TGTGCCTGGAGTGGGGGCGCCGAGCAGTACTTC.

The V call is TRBV7-2, the J call TRBJ1-2, with D uncertain. The germline V and J ends were trimmed by 1 base and 3 bases, with 9 bases remaining between them. CDR1 SGHTA and CDR2 FQGNSA come from the germline V gene. The CDR3 spans 14 residues. The CDR3 protein is CASSLVTDYYGYTF. The DNA for the CDR3 is TGTGCCAGCAGCTTAGTGACGGATTACTATGGCTACACCTTC.

The chain employs TRBV3-1 (or the pseudogene TRBV3-2) and TRBJ2-7, with 7 bases matching TRBD1. Trimming at V came to 10 bases and at J to 2 bases, leaving 11 bases not matched to a gene. The V gene's germline CDR1 is LGHDT and CDR2 YNNKEL (reference sequence). The CDR3 extends over 14 amino acids. CDR3 nucleotide sequence: TGTGCCACTTGGGACAGCCGTACCCCCTACGAGCAGTACTTC. Translation gives CATWDSRTPYEQYF.

V is TRBV7-2 and J is TRBJ1-4, with D unresolved. Germline V gene sequence: CDR1 SGHTA, CDR2 FQGNSA. The CDR3 covers 15 residues. Trimming shortened V by 4 bases and J by 8 bases, and 17 bases separated the two germline ends. The CDR3 DNA sequence: TGTGCCAGCAGCTCCCATCCTGTGGTGGGAGAAAAACTGTTTTTT. It yields the protein CASSSHPVVGEKLFF.

A few counts support this clone. The chain is built from TRBV5-6 and TRBJ1-1, with unresolved D. With 0 bases removed from V and 0 bases from J, the gap between germline ends came to 9 bases. The CDR3 covers 15 residues. Germline CDR1 reads SGHDT; CDR2 reads YYEEEE. The CDR3 nucleotides read TGTGCCAGCAGCTTGGTTGGGCTGGTGAACACTGAAGCTTTCTTT. Translated: CASSLVGLVNTEAFF.

A note on this clone: Other DNA sequences in this specimen translate into the identical CDR3. This chain joins TRBV11-2 and TRBJ2-1; no clear D. Trimming pared 2 bases from V and 9 bases from J, leaving 5 bases between. Germline lookup yields CDR1 SGHAT and CDR2 FQNNGV. The length of the CDR3 is 11 residues. CDR3 nucleotides: TGTGCCAGCAGCTTATTAGGTGAGCAGTTCTTC. The encoded protein is CASSLLGEQFF.

V is TRBV13 and J is TRBJ2-5; D call uncertain. The V end lost 5 bases, the J end lost 5 bases, and 12 bases lay between the germline ends. The length of the CDR3 is 13 residues. Germline CDR1 reads PRHDT; CDR2 reads FYEKMQ (reference sequence). CDR3 in amino acids: CASSTGPRETQYF. As DNA, the CDR3 is TGTGCCAGCAGCACTGGCCCACGGGAGACCCAGTACTTC.

The chain carries TRBV29-1 and TRBJ2-3; no clear D. The V and J ends lost 6 bases and 0 bases respectively, with 4 bases between them. In germline, CDR1 is SQVTM, CDR2 ANQGSEA. The CDR3 contains 11 residues. The CDR3 sequence: CSVSSTDTQYF. The DNA for the CDR3 is TGCAGCGTGTCTAGCACAGATACGCAGTATTTT.

The CDR3 reads CASSQEGAAYNEQFF. The CDR3 DNA reads as TGTGCCAGCAGCCAAGAAGGGGCCGCCTACAATGAGCAGTTCTTC. This chain uses TRBV4-2 with TRBJ2-1, with a weak D call TRBD1 (5 bases). V was pared by 0 bases and J by 2 bases, with 8 bases between. Germline values: CDR1 LGHNA, CDR2 YNFKEQ. The CDR3 totals 15 residues.

The chain employs TRBV6-6 and TRBJ1-5; D remains ambiguous. V lost 8 bases to trimming and J lost 0 bases, with 11 bases between them. The germline V gene has CDR1 MNHNY and CDR2 SVGAGI (reference sequence). This CDR3 has 14 amino acids. This CDR3 is CASRRGDSNQPQHF. The CDR3 coding sequence is TGTGCCAGCCGCCGAGGAGATAGCAATCAGCCCCAGCATTTT.

The chain links TRBV3-1 (or the pseudogene TRBV3-2) to TRBJ2-7; 10 bases agree with TRBD1. This CDR3 region has 16 residues. With V trimmed by 4 bases and J by 3 bases, 9 bases remained unmatched. Germline lookup yields CDR1 LGHDT and CDR2 YNNKEL (reference sequence). CDR3 DNA sequence: TGTGCCAGCAGCCCAGAAACCCGGGACAGGGGCTACGAGCAGTACTTC. Its protein is CASSPETRDRGYEQYF.

In its sample, this clone was seen a few times. The chain couples TRBV12-3 or TRBV12-4 to TRBJ1-5, with D tentatively TRBD1 (5 bases). The CDR3 runs to 13 residues. Between the trimmed V and J ends, which lost 4 bases and 7 bases, there was a span of 11 bases. The CDR3: CASSSSGTQPQHF. CDR3 nucleotides: TGTGCCAGCAGTTCATCAGGGACCCAGCCCCAGCATTTT.

The gene calls are TRBV5-1 and TRBJ2-5; D tentatively fits TRBD1 or TRBD2 (5 bases each). Trimming cost V 4 bases and J 5 bases, with 18 bases left between them. The CDR3 is 15 amino acids. Germline assignment: CDR1 SGHRS and CDR2 YFSETQ. The CDR3 bases are TGCGCCAGCAGCCTGGACGGGGCAAAGTTGGAGACCCAGTACTTC. Translating gives CASSLDGAKLETQYF.

The count of this clone is one. The J gene is TRBJ2-7, the V gene TRBV13, with D tentatively TRBD1 (5 bases). Deletions cut 3 bases from V and 2 bases from J, with 17 bases between. The CDR3 totals 16 residues. Germline loops: CDR1 PRHDT, CDR2 FYEKMQ (reference sequence). The CDR3 here is CASSFTTGKTTYEQYF. The DNA of the CDR3 is TGTGCCAGCAGCTTTACCACAGGTAAAACAACCTACGAGCAGTACTTC. The whole variable domain, filled in from reference TRBV13 and TRBJ2-7, reads AAGVIQSPRHLIKEKRETATLKCYPIPRHDTVYWYQQGPGQDPQFLISFYEKMQSDKGSIPDRFSAQQFSDYHSELNMSSLELGDSALYFCASSFTTGKTTYEQYFGPGTRLTVT.

V usage is TRBV5-1 and J usage is TRBJ2-7, with a tentative D call TRBD1 (6 bases). The CDR3 contains 14 residues. The V gene lost 7 bases and the J gene lost 1 base, with 15 bases spanning the gap. From germline, CDR1 is SGHRS and CDR2 YFSETQ. The CDR3 loop reads CASGLRDKSYEQYF. DNA of the CDR3: TGCGCCAGCGGCCTCCGGGACAAATCCTACGAGCAGTACTTC.

The chain couples TRBV29-1 to TRBJ1-2, with D possibly matching TRBD1 (5 bases). CDR1 is SQVTM and CDR2 is ANQGSEA in the germline V gene. V lost 3 bases to trimming and J lost 7 bases, with 18 bases between them. The CDR3 loop spans 14 amino acids. The CDR3 DNA follows: TGCAGCGTTGAGGTGGGGAGCAGGGAAAGTGGCTACACCTTC. Translated, it gives CSVEVGSRESGYTF.

V is TRBV6-2 or TRBV6-3 and J is TRBJ2-7; D perhaps matches TRBD1 (6 bases). V was shortened by 0 bases and J by 5 bases, with 14 bases between the two germline ends. The CDR3 covers 15 residues. Germline V CDR1 and CDR2: MNHEY, SVGEGT. The CDR3 bases are TGTGCCAGCAGTTACTCGAGTCCAGGGGTGGACGAGCAGTACTTC. It yields the protein CASSYSSPGVDEQYF.

In its sample, this clone was seen a few times. This rearrangement joins TRBV6-2 or TRBV6-3 to TRBJ1-5; D gene ambiguous. There are 17 residues in the CDR3. CDR1 and CDR2 from the germline V gene are MNHEY and SVGEGT. V was clipped by 2 bases and J by 3 bases, with 17 bases between them. For the CDR3, the DNA is TGTGCCAGCAGTTACGATGGGGAACTAATACTCAATCAGCCCCAGCATTTT. Translation gives CASSYDGELILNQPQHF.

The V gene is TRBV7-2, the J gene TRBJ2-1; 10 bases map to TRBD1. Trimming at V came to 1 base and at J to 4 bases, leaving 4 bases not matched to a gene. Germline CDR1 and CDR2: SGHTA and FQGNSA. The CDR3 consists of 16 residues. Written as DNA, the CDR3 is TGTGCCAGCAGCTTAGGGGGACAGGGGAAGTACAATGAGCAGTTCTTC. Encoded protein: CASSLGGQGKYNEQFF.

The chain links TRBV5-6 to TRBJ1-5; 9 bases are a match to TRBD1. Germline V CDR1 and CDR2: SGHDT, YYEEEE. There are 18 residues in the CDR3. Unmatched junction bases numbered 14, after V lost 3 bases and J lost 4 bases. The CDR3 bases are TGTGCCAGCAGCTCAACCGGGACAGGGAGGGTAAAGAATCAGCCCCAGCATTTT. Its translation: CASSSTGTGRVKNQPQHF.

Comment on this clone: Other DNA sequences in the sample encode the same CDR3. This chain joins TRBV2 and TRBJ1-5; TRBD1 might be the D (5 bases). There are 14 residues in the CDR3. CDR1 and CDR2 (germline): SNHLY, FYNNEI. V dropped 4 bases and J dropped 6 bases, with 13 bases sitting between them. The CDR3 loop is CASSGRQGGQPQHF. The CDR3 DNA reads as TGTGCCAGCAGTGGGCGGCAGGGAGGTCAGCCCCAGCATTTT.

The V gene is TRBV15, the J gene TRBJ1-5; the D gene is possibly TRBD1 (5 bases). Germline V gene sequence: CDR1 LNHNV, CDR2 YYDKDF (reference sequence). Trimming left V 4 bases short and J 3 bases short, with 10 bases between. The length of the CDR3 is 14 residues. This chain's CDR3 is CATSTGGNNQPQHF. CDR3 in DNA: TGTGCCACCAGCACGGGGGGGAACAATCAGCCCCAGCATTTT. Full variable domain (remainder filled in from reference TRBV15 and TRBJ1-5): DAMVIQNPRYQVTQFGKPVTLSCSQTLNHNVMYWYQQKSSQAPKLLFHYYDKDFNNEADTPDNFQSRRPNTSFCFLDIRSPGLGDTAMYLCATSTGGNNQPQHFGDGTRLSIL.

CDR3 DNA: TGTGCCAGCAGTCAAAGCAAGGAAAGCGCCCAGCATTTT. Translating gives CASSQSKESAQHF. The genes are TRBV12-3 or TRBV12-4 and TRBJ1-5; D remains ambiguous. V shed 5 bases and J shed 11 bases, with 16 bases lying between them. This CDR3 has 13 residues.

The J gene is TRBJ2-7, the V gene TRBV3-1 (or the pseudogene TRBV3-2); 10 bases match TRBD1. With 1 base clipped from V and 3 bases from J, the junction kept 3 bases outside the gene matches. The CDR3 runs to 15 residues. The V gene's germline CDR1 is LGHDT and CDR2 YNNKEL (reference sequence). Here the CDR3 reads CASSQGTGGFYEQYF. The DNA for the CDR3 is TGTGCCAGCAGCCAAGGGACAGGGGGGTTCTACGAGCAGTACTTC.

This chain uses TRBV10-2 with TRBJ1-2, with D possibly being TRBD1 (6 bases). The CDR3 is made up of 15 amino acids. The V end lost 5 bases, the J end lost 5 bases, and 18 bases lay between the germline ends. The V gene's germline CDR1 is WSHSY and CDR2 SAAADI. The CDR3 region is CASSPPDRPLYGYTF. CDR3 nucleotide sequence: TGCGCCAGCAGTCCCCCCGACAGGCCTCTTTATGGCTACACCTTC.